The sequence of this T cell receptor beta chain was determined in a study of T cells in Graves' hyperthyroidism and ophthalmopathy (dated by TCRdb to about 2019). Background on the whole study: Peripheral blood samples were taken at initial diagnosis, before any treatment was given. TCR V-J signatures able to tell the groups apart were searched for in a discovery cohort of 95 or so patients, of whom more than 40 had Graves' ophthalmopathy and roughly 59 had stable Graves' hyperthyroidism. Prospective prediction of ophthalmopathy was tested in an independent validation cohort of about 19 hyperthyroidism patients and around 16 patients who later progressed to ophthalmopathy. For training and testing, the 95 to 100 patients in the discovery cohort were randomly divided in a 7:3 ratio. The study also compared thyroid tissue and blood T-cell repertoires from about six Graves' hyperthyroidism patients. After blood sampling, hyperthyroidism patients were treated with methimazole at a starting dose of 30 mg daily, and ophthalmopathy patients were treated with high-dose intravenous methylprednisolone. According to the paper, TCR Vbeta CDR3 sequencing was carried out on around 140 peripheral blood samples, which came from 40 to 45 ophthalmopathy, under 85 hyperthyroidism and 17 progressor patients.

Stable Graves' hyperthyroidism was defined as the absence of progression to ophthalmopathy over 18 months of follow-up. Hyperthyroidism patients were newly diagnosed, with disease duration under 2 months, and aged 18 to 65 years. The study excluded patients with uncontrolled infections, other autoimmune diseases, pregnancy or lactation. Diagnoses relied on clinical symptoms, serum thyroxine and TRAb, thyroid ultrasound and orbital computed tomography. Ficoll-Paque density gradient centrifugation was used to isolate PBMCs from under 11 ml of fresh peripheral blood. Total RNA was extracted with Trizol reagent, and quality was checked on an Agilent 2100 Bioanalyzer. This clonotype was detected a few times. Its binding antigen is unknown. One end of the junction fails to match germline, which may point to a read error. What the research found in general, with its limitations: Sample size was not statistically predetermined, and investigators were not blinded to group allocation. A 13 V-J signature model separated ophthalmopathy from stable hyperthyroidism, with 87.88% sensitivity and roughly 82% specificity in cross-validation and 80%/75% in testing. During validation, the model predicted progression to ophthalmopathy a median of approximately 6.5 months ahead of onset, with around 65% sensitivity and 72% to 80% specificity. Most expanded thyroid clonotypes (frequency above 0.001) were also detected in blood, suggesting blood repertoires may reflect thyroid immune responses.

The TCR beta CDR3 regions were amplified from the RNA transcripts. A first-round RT-PCR of the TCR CDR3 used the HTBI primer set with the Qiagen OneStep RT-PCR kit. The libraries were constructed in a second round of multiplex PCR and then size-selected and purified. The libraries were sequenced on an Illumina HiSeq2000 using paired-end 100 bp reads. The paper's processing steps were these. SOAPnuke was used to process the raw data, throwing out any read that contained adapters or uncalled bases, had a mean Phred below 15, or lacked an exact constant-primer or identifier match. COPE v1.2.5 was used to merge high-quality paired reads, and clonotypes were defined as unique nucleotide sequences. Clonotypes were aligned to IMGT TRBV, TRBD and TRBJ reference segments using MiTCR v1.1. The analysis was restricted to V-J combinations with a frequency above 0.0001, which together covered 99% to 99.2% of the repertoires. A TCS score was defined as the ratio between F50 (clonal expansion) and ExV (chaos), using BLOSUM62-based TCRdist between CDR3 peptides within each V-J. Welch's t-statistics and random forest reduced 500 to 650 V-J features to about 12, which were used in a naive Bayes classifier (R e1071). Thyroid-blood repertoire similarity was quantified with the Morisita-Horn index. TCRdb applied fastp at Q25 and MiXCR to the public reads, then kept only in-frame beta chains. Rows merge per CDR3 protein into single entries with the most common DNA and genes. The V and J calls were not made by the authors but by TCRdb's processing. This sample holds approximately 870,000 distinct CDR3 sequences; 38% were observed only once. The ten largest clones represent roughly 8.3% of the sample.

Sequences were obtained from blood. The receptor's source is a man between 18 and 35 years old with Graves' hyperthyroidism.

At the DNA level, the sequence is TGTGCCAGCAGCCCCAAAATGGGTGCGGAGTCCACCGGGGAGCTGTTTTTT. Its translation is CASSPKMGAESTGELFF. The chain joins TRBV4-1 to TRBJ2-2, with no confidently assigned D gene. From a lookup of the germline V gene, CDR1 and CDR2 are MGHRA and YSYEKL. The CDR3 starts with the cysteine, ends with the phenylalanine, and has 17 residues. Just CDR3 DNA is preserved here, 51 bases in frame from base 1.